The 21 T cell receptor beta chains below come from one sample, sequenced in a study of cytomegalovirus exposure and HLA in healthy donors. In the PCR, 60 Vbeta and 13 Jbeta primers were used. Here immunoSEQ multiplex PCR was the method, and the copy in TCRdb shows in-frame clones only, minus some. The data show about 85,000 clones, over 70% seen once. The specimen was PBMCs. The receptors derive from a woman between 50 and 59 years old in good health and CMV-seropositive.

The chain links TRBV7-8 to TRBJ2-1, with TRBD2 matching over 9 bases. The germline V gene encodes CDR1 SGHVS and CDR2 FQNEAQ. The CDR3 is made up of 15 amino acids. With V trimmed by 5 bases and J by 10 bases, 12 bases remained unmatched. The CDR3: CASSHLDGGRDEQFF. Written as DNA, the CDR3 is TGTGCCAGCAGCCATCTTGATGGCGGGAGGGACGAGCAGTTCTTC.

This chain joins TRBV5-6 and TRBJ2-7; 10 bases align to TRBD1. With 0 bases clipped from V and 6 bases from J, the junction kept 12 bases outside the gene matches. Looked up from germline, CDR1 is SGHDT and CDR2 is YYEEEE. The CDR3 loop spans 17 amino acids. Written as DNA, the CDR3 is TGTGCCAGCAGCTTGGGCGGTCCGGGACAGGGGAGGGGCGAGCAGTACGTC. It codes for CASSLGGPGQGRGEQYV.

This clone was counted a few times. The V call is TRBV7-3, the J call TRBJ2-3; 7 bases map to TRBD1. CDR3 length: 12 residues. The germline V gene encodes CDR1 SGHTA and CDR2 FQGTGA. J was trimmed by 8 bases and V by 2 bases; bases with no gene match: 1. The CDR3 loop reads CASSLGDSTQYF. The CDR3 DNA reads TGTGCCAGCAGCTTAGGGGACAGTACGCAGTATTTT.

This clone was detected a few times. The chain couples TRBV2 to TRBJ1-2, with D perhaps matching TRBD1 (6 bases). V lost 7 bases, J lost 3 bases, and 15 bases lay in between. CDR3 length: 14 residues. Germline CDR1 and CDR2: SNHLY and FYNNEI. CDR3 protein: CASTVGGAYYGYTF. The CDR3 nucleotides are TGTGCCAGCACCGTAGGGGGGGCTTACTATGGCTACACCTTC.

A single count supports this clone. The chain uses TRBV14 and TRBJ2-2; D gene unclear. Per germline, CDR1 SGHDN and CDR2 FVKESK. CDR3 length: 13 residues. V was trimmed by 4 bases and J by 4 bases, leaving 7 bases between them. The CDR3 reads CASSPQSTGELFF. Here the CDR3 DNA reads TGTGCCAGCAGCCCCCAGTCCACCGGGGAGCTGTTTTTT.

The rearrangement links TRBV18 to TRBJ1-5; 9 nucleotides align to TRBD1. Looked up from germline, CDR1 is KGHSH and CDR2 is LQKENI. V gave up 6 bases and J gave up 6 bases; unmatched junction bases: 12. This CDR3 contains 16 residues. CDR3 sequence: CASSTKGGQGTQPQHF. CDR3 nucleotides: TGTGCCAGCTCTACTAAGGGCGGACAGGGGACTCAGCCCCAGCATTTT. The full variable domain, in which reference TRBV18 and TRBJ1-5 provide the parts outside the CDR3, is NAGVMQNPRHLVRRRGQEARLRCSPMKGHSHVYWYRQLPEEGLKFMVYLQKENIIDESGMPKERFSAEFPKEGPSILRIQQVVRGDSAAYFCASSTKGGQGTQPQHFGDGTRLSIL.

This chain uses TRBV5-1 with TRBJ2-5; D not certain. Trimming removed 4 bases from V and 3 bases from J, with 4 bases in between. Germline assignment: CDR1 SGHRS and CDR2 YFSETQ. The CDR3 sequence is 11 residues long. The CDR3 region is CASSVEETQYF. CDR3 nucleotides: TGCGCCAGCAGCGTAGAAGAGACCCAGTACTTC. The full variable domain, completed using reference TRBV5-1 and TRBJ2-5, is KAGVTQTPRYLIKTRGQQVTLSCSPISGHRSVSWYQQTPGQGLQFLFEYFSETQRNKGNFPGRFSGRQFSNSRSEMNVSTLELGDSALYLCASSVEETQYFGPGTRLLVL.

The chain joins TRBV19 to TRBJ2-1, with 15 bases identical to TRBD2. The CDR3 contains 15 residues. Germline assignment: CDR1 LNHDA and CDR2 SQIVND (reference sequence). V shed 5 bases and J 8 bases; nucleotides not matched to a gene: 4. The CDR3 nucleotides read TGTGCCAGTAGTGGATGGACTAGCGGGAGGGATGAGCAGTTCTTC. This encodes CASSGWTSGRDEQFF. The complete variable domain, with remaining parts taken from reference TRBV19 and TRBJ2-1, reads DGGITQSPKYLFRKEGQNVTLSCEQNLNHDAMYWYRQDPGQGLRLIYYSQIVNDFQKGDIAEGYSVSREKKESFPLTVTSAQKNPTAFYLCASSGWTSGRDEQFFGPGTRLTVL.

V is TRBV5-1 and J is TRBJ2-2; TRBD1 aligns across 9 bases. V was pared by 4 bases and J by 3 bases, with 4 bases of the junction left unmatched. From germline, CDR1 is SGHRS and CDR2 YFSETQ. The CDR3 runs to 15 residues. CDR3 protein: CASSTGTGHTGELFF. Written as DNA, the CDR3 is TGCGCCAGCAGCACCGGGACAGGGCACACCGGGGAGCTGTTTTTT. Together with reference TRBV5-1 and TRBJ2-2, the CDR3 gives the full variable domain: KAGVTQTPRYLIKTRGQQVTLSCSPISGHRSVSWYQQTPGQGLQFLFEYFSETQRNKGNFPGRFSGRQFSNSRSEMNVSTLELGDSALYLCASSTGTGHTGELFFGEGSRLTVL.

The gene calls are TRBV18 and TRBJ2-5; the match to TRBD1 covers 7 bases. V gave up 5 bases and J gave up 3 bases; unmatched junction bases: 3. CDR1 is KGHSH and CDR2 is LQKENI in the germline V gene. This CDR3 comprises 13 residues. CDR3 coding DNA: TGTGCCAGCTCAGCCGGGACAGAAGAGACCCAGTACTTC. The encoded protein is CASSAGTEETQYF.

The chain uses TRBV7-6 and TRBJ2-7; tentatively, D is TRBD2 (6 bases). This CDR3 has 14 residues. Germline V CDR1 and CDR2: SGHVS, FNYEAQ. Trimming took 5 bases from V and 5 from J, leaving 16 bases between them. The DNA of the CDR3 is TGTGCCAGCAGCCCACTGGGTGGAGGGAACGAGCAGTACTTC. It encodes CASSPLGGGNEQYF. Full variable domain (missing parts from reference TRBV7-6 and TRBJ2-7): GAGVSQSPRYKVTKRGQDVALRCDPISGHVSLYWYRQALGQGPEFLTYFNYEAQQDKSGLPNDRFSAERPEGSISTLTIQRTEQRDSAMYRCASSPLGGGNEQYFGPGTRLTVT.

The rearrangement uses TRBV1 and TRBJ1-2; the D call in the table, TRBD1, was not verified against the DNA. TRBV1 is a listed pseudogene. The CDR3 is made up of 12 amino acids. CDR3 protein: CTSSPDIGGYTF. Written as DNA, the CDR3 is TGCACCAGCAGCCCCGACATAGGAGGCTACACCTTC.

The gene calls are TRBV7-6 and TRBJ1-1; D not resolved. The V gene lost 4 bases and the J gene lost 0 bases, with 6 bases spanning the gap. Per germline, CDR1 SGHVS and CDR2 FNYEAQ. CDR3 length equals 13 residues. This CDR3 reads CASSSYMNTEAFF. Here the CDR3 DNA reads TGTGCCAGCAGCTCGTATATGAACACTGAAGCTTTCTTT.

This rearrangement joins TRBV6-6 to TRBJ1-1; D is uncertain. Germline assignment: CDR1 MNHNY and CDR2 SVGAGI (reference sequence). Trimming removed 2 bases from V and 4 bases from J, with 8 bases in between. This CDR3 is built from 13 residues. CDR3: CASSYNSGTEAFF. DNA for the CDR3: TGTGCCAGCAGTTACAACAGCGGCACTGAAGCTTTCTTT.

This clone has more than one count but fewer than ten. In nucleotides, the CDR3 is TGTGCCAGCAGTGAATTCTTCGGGAATCAGCCCCAGCATTTT. Translation: CASSEFFGNQPQHF. The chain uses TRBV6-1 and TRBJ1-5; no definite D call. Trimming took 2 bases from V and 4 from J, leaving 9 bases between them. The CDR3 contains 14 residues. Germline V CDR1 and CDR2: MNHNS, SASEGT.

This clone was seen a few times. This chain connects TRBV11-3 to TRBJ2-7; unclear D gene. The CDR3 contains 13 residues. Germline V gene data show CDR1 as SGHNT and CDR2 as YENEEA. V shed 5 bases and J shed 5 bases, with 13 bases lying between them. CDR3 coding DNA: TGTGCCAGCAGCCGACTTTTCCCCGACGAGCAGTACGTC. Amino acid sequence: CASSRLFPDEQYV.

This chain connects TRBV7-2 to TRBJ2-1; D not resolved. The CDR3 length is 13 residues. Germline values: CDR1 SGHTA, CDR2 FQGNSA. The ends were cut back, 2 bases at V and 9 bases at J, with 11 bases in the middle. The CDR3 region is CASSLLTLSEQFF. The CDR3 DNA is TGTGCCAGCAGCTTATTGACACTCAGTGAGCAGTTCTTC.

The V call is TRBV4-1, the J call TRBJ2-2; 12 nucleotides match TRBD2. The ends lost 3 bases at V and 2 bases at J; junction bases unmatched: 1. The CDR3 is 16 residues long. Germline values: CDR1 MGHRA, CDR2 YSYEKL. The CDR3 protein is CASSQTSGSNTGELFF. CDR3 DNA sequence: TGCGCCAGCAGCCAGACTAGCGGGAGTAACACCGGGGAGCTGTTTTTT.

The CDR3: CSAPSGIDADTQYF. DNA of the CDR3: TGCAGCGCCCCTAGCGGGATTGACGCAGATACGCAGTATTTT. The rearrangement uses TRBV29-1 and TRBJ2-3, with 9 positions matching TRBD2. The ends lost 7 bases at V and 4 bases at J; junction bases unmatched: 9. This CDR3 spans 14 amino acids. Germline lookup yields CDR1 SQVTM and CDR2 ANQGSEA.

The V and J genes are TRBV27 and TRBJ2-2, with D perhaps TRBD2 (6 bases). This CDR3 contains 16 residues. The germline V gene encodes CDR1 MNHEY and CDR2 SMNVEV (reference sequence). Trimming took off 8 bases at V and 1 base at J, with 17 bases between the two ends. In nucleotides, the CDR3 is TGTGCCAGCTACCCGGAAAGTAGCGGGAACACCGGGGAGCTGTTTTTT. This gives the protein CASYPESSGNTGELFF.

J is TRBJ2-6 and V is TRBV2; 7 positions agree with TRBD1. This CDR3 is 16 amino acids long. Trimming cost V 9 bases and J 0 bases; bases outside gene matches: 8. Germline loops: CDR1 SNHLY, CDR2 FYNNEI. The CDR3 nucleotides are TGTGCCAGTCACAGGGGTTTCCGCTCTGGGGCCAACGTCCTGACTTTC. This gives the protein CASHRGFRSGANVLTF.